A selection of T cell receptor beta chains follows, all from one sample in a study of identical twins' blood T cells. TCRdb itself ran the 5' RACE reads through MiXCR, one entry per CDR3 protein. The sample has about 370,000 distinct CDR3 sequences; about 28% are singletons. Sequencing was carried out using PBMCs. These receptors came from a woman aged 18-49 years in good health. CDR3s include the opening cysteine and the closing phenylalanine or tryptophan. The D gene is left open where the match is weak. Clone size is shown for a subset of rows, as once, few, many or a class of expanded clone.

D,V,J,size,DNA,CDR3
.,TRBV29-1,TRBJ1-2,.,TGCAGCGTTGTAACAGGGTCCAATGGCTACACCTTC,CSVVTGSNGYTF
TRBD2,TRBV27,TRBJ2-2,.,TGTGCCAGCAGTTTATTGCCCCGACTAGCGGGAGATACCGGGGAGCTGTTTTTT,CASSLLPRLAGDTGELFF
TRBD2,TRBV20-1,TRBJ2-7,.,TGCAGTGCCGTGGACTCCGCGGGGGATGAGCAGTACTTC,CSAVDSAGDEQYF
.,TRBV10-3,TRBJ2-3,.,TGTGCCATCAGTGAGTTGAGTACGCAGTATTTT,CAISELSTQYF
.,TRBV11-2,TRBJ1-4,few,TGTGCCAGCAGCTTCTTTGGGGGGGCTAATGAAAAACTGTTTTTT,CASSFFGGANEKLFF
.,TRBV20-1,TRBJ1-5,.,TGCAGTGCTACAAGGGCCAGCGGCAATCAGCCCCAGCATTTT,CSATRASGNQPQHF
.,TRBV6-2/TRBV6-3,TRBJ2-2,few,TGTGCCAGCAGTTCCCTCCCCGGGGCCGCCGGGGAGCTGTTTTTT,CASSSLPGAAGELFF
.,TRBV6-2/TRBV6-3,TRBJ2-4,.,TGTGCCAGCAGTCGCATCGATTCAATTGCGGGGAACATTCAGTACTTC,CASSRIDSIAGNIQYF
.,TRBV5-1,TRBJ1-2,few,TGCGCCAGCAGCTTGTTGGACGACTATGGCTACACCTTC,CASSLLDDYGYTF
.,TRBV13,TRBJ1-2,few,TGTGCCAGCAGCTTAGGGCGGGGGGGCTATGGCTACACCTTC,CASSLGRGGYGYTF
.,TRBV7-9,TRBJ1-2,.,TGTGCCAGCAGCTTCGGGGTTACATATGGCTACACCTTC,CASSFGVTYGYTF
.,TRBV7-8,TRBJ1-6,.,TGTGCCGGCAGCTTACAGGGACGTTTCAATTCACCCCTCCACTTT,CAGSLQGRFNSPLHF
.,TRBV11-3,TRBJ1-1,few,TGTGCCAGCAGCCCCCGGACACGGATGAACACTGAAGCTTTCTTT,CASSPRTRMNTEAFF
.,TRBV25-1,TRBJ1-2,few,TGTGCCAGCAGTGAATATAAGGGCAGCGGCTACACCTTC,CASSEYKGSGYTF
TRBD1,TRBV10-3,TRBJ1-6,.,TGTGCCACGCGGGACAGCTCCTATAATTCACCCCTCCACTTT,CATRDSSYNSPLHF
.,TRBV20-1,TRBJ2-2,.,TGCAGTGCTAGAGTCGGTGGGACCGGGGAGCTGTTTTTT,CSARVGGTGELFF
.,TRBV7-3,TRBJ2-2,few,TGTGCCAGCAGCCCCACTGGGCCGAACACCGGGGAGCTGTTTTTT,CASSPTGPNTGELFF
.,TRBV20-1,TRBJ1-5,few,TGCAGTTTCACAGGCAGCAATCAGCCCCAGCATTTT,CSFTGSNQPQHF
.,TRBV11-2,TRBJ2-3,.,TGTGCCAGCAGCTTCCAGACCAACAGGTTTAGCACAGATACGCAGTATTTT,CASSFQTNRFSTDTQYF
TRBD2,TRBV25-1,TRBJ2-1,.,TGTGCCAGCAGGATGCCGGGAGGCCCCCACAATGAGCAGTTCTTC,CASRMPGGPHNEQFF
.,TRBV27,TRBJ1-1,.,TGTGCCAGCAACCCGTCCGCAGGGGACCTGAACACTGAAGCTTTCTTT,CASNPSAGDLNTEAFF
.,TRBV12-3/TRBV12-4,TRBJ1-1,many,TGTGCCAGCAAGAGGGGTACTGAAGCTTTCTTT,CASKRGTEAFF